These T cell receptor beta chains were read from a single sample in a study of blood T cell repertoires in COVID-19. Data came from immunoSEQ multiplex PCR; TCRdb stores just in-frame clones and leaves some out. Of approximately 500,000 clones in the sample, 85% to 90% were seen once. Sequencing input: peripheral blood. Receptors were obtained from a woman between 50 and 59 years old with COVID-19, enrolled during active disease. The CDR3 runs from the conserved cysteine through the conserved F or W. Fields, in order: clone size, V gene, D gene, J gene, CDR3 DNA, CDR3 protein. A D gene is named only where the DNA matches it firmly. Clone size is shown for a subset of rows, as once, few, many or a class of expanded clone.

abundance: .
v_gene: TRBV6-5
d_gene: TRBD2
j_gene: TRBJ2-3
CDR3nt: TGTGCCAGCAGTTACGATGGCGGGGGGGCGGCAGATACGCAGTATTTT
CDR3aa: CASSYDGGGAADTQYF

abundance: .
v_gene: TRBV30
d_gene: .
j_gene: TRBJ2-4
CDR3nt: TGTGCCTGGCAGGGTTCCCAAAACATTCAGTACTTC
CDR3aa: CAWQGSQNIQYF

abundance: .
v_gene: TRBV6-2/TRBV6-3
d_gene: .
j_gene: TRBJ2-3
CDR3nt: TGTGCCAGCAGCCTATTACGTACGGGGGAAGATACGCAGTATTTT
CDR3aa: CASSLLRTGEDTQYF

abundance: .
v_gene: TRBV18
d_gene: TRBD1
j_gene: TRBJ1-6
CDR3nt: TGTGCCAGCTCACCTTATGAGACAGGGGCTGGTTCACCCCTCCACTTT
CDR3aa: CASSPYETGAGSPLHF

abundance: .
v_gene: TRBV5-4
d_gene: .
j_gene: TRBJ2-2
CDR3nt: TGTGCCAGCAGCTCATACAGGGTTGACACCGGGGAGCTGTTTTTT
CDR3aa: CASSSYRVDTGELFF

abundance: .
v_gene: TRBV28
d_gene: .
j_gene: TRBJ1-2
CDR3nt: TGTGCCAGCAGTTTTAGGGACAACAGTATATTCGGCTACACCTTC
CDR3aa: CASSFRDNSIFGYTF

abundance: .
v_gene: TRBV2
d_gene: .
j_gene: TRBJ1-2
CDR3nt: TGTGCCAGCAGCGCGGGGGGTCCATATGGCTACACCTTC
CDR3aa: CASSAGGPYGYTF

abundance: .
v_gene: TRBV30
d_gene: .
j_gene: TRBJ1-1
CDR3nt: TGTGCCTGGACAGGGCGTGGGAACACTGAAGCTTTCTTT
CDR3aa: CAWTGRGNTEAFF

abundance: .
v_gene: TRBV6-5
d_gene: TRBD1
j_gene: TRBJ2-5
CDR3nt: TGTGCCAGCAGTTTAACAGGGGGGAAAGAGACCCAGTACTTC
CDR3aa: CASSLTGGKETQYF

abundance: once
v_gene: TRBV12-3/TRBV12-4
d_gene: .
j_gene: TRBJ1-1
CDR3nt: TGTGCCAGCAGTTTAAACAGCGGATCTGAAGCTTTCTTT
CDR3aa: CASSLNSGSEAFF

abundance: .
v_gene: TRBV7-9
d_gene: .
j_gene: TRBJ1-1
CDR3nt: TGTGCCAGCAGCTTTACTCCTCGGGGGAGGCCTGAAGCTTTCTTT
CDR3aa: CASSFTPRGRPEAFF

abundance: .
v_gene: TRBV2
d_gene: .
j_gene: TRBJ1-1
CDR3nt: TGTGCCAGCAGAGCTGTCGCGACTGAAGCTTTCTTT
CDR3aa: CASRAVATEAFF